This TCR beta chain was identified during a study of regulatory T cells in long-lasting Graves disease (dated by TCRdb to the early 2020s). As for the study more broadly: Persistent Graves' disease was defined as persistently positive TSH receptor autoantibodies together with antithyroid drug treatment for over 5 years. Persistent Graves' disease patients in the clinical cohort had taken antithyroid drugs for 9.5 to 13 years on average. This study used TCR sequencing and RNA sequencing of peripheral blood to compare persistent Graves' disease patients against newly diagnosed Graves' disease patients. TCR sequencing covered some 13 persistent and some 20 newly diagnosed Graves' disease patients, some 35 samples in total. The study was registered as a clinical trial and conducted in China. What the authors observed across the whole study: Only the TCR beta chain was sequenced and analyzed. Only peripheral blood was studied, because thyroid tissue, the primary lesion, was inaccessible. Patients with persistent disease shared more public clonotypes (approximately 2,500) than newly diagnosed patients did (more than 900). Persistent disease showed preferential use of TRBV28, TRBJ1-2 and TRBJ2-5, whereas newly diagnosed disease favored TRBV20-1 and TRBJ2-1. The small sample size was acknowledged by the authors as a limitation that may reduce accuracy. Lower TCR Shannon entropy and fewer highly expanded clones were observed in persistent Graves' disease patients than in newly diagnosed patients, which suggested clonal expansion.

Receptor libraries were prepared by multiplex PCR. The instrument was an Illumina HiSeq 4000. To build TCR beta libraries, CDR3 regions were amplified by Arm-PCR using iRepertoire HTBI primers. Gel purification was performed on PCR products prior to sequencing. Under the source paper's analysis protocol: A total of 60 to 80 TRBV and some 13 TRBJ segments were identified across samples and were used for gene usage analysis of CDR3 amino acid clonotypes. COPE and FqMerger were used to merge the filtered high-quality paired reads into contigs. BLAST was used to align contigs to the IMGT TRBV, TRBD and TRBJ reference genes, and CDR3 was defined following IMGT. Any clonotype with a frequency above 0.1% was counted as a highly expanded clone. Repertoire diversity was measured by Shannon entropy, and V-J evenness by the Gini coefficient. Clonotypes shared by more than one individual were considered public. Clones were called with MiXCR by TCRdb after fastp trimmed the public reads at Q25, and only in-frame beta chains were retained. Rows are unified per CDR3 protein, each entry keeping the most common DNA and genes. The V and J calls and clone size come from TCRdb's table, not from the authors' own analysis. This sample is represented by roughly 400,000 distinct CDR3 sequences; less than 25% of them were singletons. The leading ten clones occupy around 20% of the sample.

On this clonotype itself: This receptor's antigen is unknown. Base qualities are missing; no much larger clone stands one base away.

Cut back by 1 base and 2 bases, the V and J ends lie 15 bases apart. From a lookup of the germline V gene, CDR1 and CDR2 are MDHEN and SYDVKM. From its cysteine to its phenylalanine, the CDR3 spans 17 amino acids. The kept DNA is CDR3 alone, 51 bases in frame from the first base. The meaning of the sample's time point label: persistent/refractory GD, antithyroid drugs over 5 years with positive TRAb. RNA was extracted from PBMCs in TRIzol for both TCR sequencing and RNA sequencing. Graves' disease was diagnosed according to American Thyroid Association guidelines. Patients were recruited from an endocrinology department in Xi'an, China. Each patient gave around 9.2 milliliters of peripheral blood, collected in an EDTA anticoagulant tube. Ficoll Paque Plus density gradient separation was used to isolate PBMCs, and no further T cell sorting was done. An Agilent 2100 Bioanalyzer and agarose gel were used to check RNA quality, and a NanoDrop 2000 was used to measure RNA concentration.

This TCR was sampled from a female donor with Graves disease. This specimen was peripheral blood mononuclear cells (PBMCs), taken when the disease was refractory, from a patient treated with antithyroid drugs. The chain was built from TRBV28 and TRBJ1-3, with a weak D call of TRBD1 (6 bases match). The nucleotide sequence is TGTGCCAGCAGTTTATATTTCGCAGGGGTGACTGGAAACACCATATATTTT. The encoded protein is CASSLYFAGVTGNTIYF.